What follows are 26 T cell receptor beta chains derived from one specimen sequenced in a study of blood T cell repertoires in COVID-19. Clones were read by immunoSEQ multiplex PCR, and TCRdb kept only the in-frame ones, dropping some. This sample has fewer than 250,000 clones, with around four fifths found just once. What was sequenced was peripheral blood. These receptors all come from a woman aged 40-49 years with active or convalescent COVID-19.

The chain couples TRBV5-1 to TRBJ2-1; maybe TRBD1 (5 bases). Trimming shortened V by 2 bases and J by 2 bases, and 8 bases separated the two germline ends. The germline CDR1 and CDR2 sequences are SGHRS and YFSETQ. The CDR3 length is 14 residues. The CDR3 DNA reads as TGCGCCAGCAGCTTTTGGGGCCCCTACAATGAGCAGTTCTTC. It yields the protein CASSFWGPYNEQFF. Full variable domain (missing parts from reference TRBV5-1 and TRBJ2-1): KAGVTQTPRYLIKTRGQQVTLSCSPISGHRSVSWYQQTPGQGLQFLFEYFSETQRNKGNFPGRFSGRQFSNSRSEMNVSTLELGDSALYLCASSFWGPYNEQFFGPGTRLTVL.

The chain has TRBV2 and TRBJ2-1, with 13 bases identical to TRBD2. The CDR3 length is 19 residues. The junction had 9 bases not matched to a gene; V was cut back by 4 bases and J by 0 bases. Germline assignment: CDR1 SNHLY and CDR2 FYNNEI. The CDR3 DNA reads TGTGCCAGCAGTGTCGCGGGGACTAGCGGGGCGAGCTCCTACAATGAGCAGTTCTTC. This translates into CASSVAGTSGASSYNEQFF.

This clone came up once. This chain links TRBV24-1 with TRBJ2-2; TRBD1 agrees at 10 bases. Looked up from germline, CDR1 is KGHDR and CDR2 is SFDVKD. CDR3 length equals 17 residues. The junction had 4 bases not matched to a gene; V was cut back by 0 bases and J by 4 bases. CDR3 DNA: TGTGCCACCAGTGATTTGCGGGACAGGGGCGGCACCGGGGAGCTGTTTTTT. Its protein product is CATSDLRDRGGTGELFF.

This clone turned up a few times. The rearrangement joins TRBV9 to TRBJ2-7; D unclear. Germline V gene data show CDR1 as SGDLS and CDR2 as YYNGEE. The CDR3 covers 13 residues. V lost 4 bases to trimming and J lost 4 bases, with 12 bases between them. Here the CDR3 reads CASSPPNRYEQYF. DNA for the CDR3: TGTGCCAGCAGCCCCCCCAATAGATACGAGCAGTACTTC. The entire variable domain, with the rest obtained from reference TRBV9 and TRBJ2-7, is as follows: DSGVTQTPKHLITATGQRVTLRCSPRSGDLSVYWYQQSLDQGLQFLIQYYNGEERAKGNILERFSAQQFPDLHSELNLSSLELGDSALYFCASSPPNRYEQYFGPGTRLTVT.

The chain combines TRBV19 with TRBJ2-1, with 9 bases that match TRBD1. CDR1 and CDR2 from the germline V gene are LNHDA and SQIVND (reference sequence). V shed 2 bases, J shed 2 bases, and the junction held 4 bases outside the gene matches. The CDR3 runs 16 residues. CDR3 DNA: TGTGCCAGTAGTATAACAGGACAGGGGCCCTACAATGAGCAGTTCTTC. Its translation: CASSITGQGPYNEQFF. Supplemented by reference TRBV19 and TRBJ2-1, the full variable domain reads DGGITQSPKYLFRKEGQNVTLSCEQNLNHDAMYWYRQDPGQGLRLIYYSQIVNDFQKGDIAEGYSVSREKKESFPLTVTSAQKNPTAFYLCASSITGQGPYNEQFFGPGTRLTVL.

The chain couples TRBV18 to TRBJ2-2; D is undetermined. The germline V and J ends were trimmed by 5 bases and 1 base, with 20 bases remaining between them. The CDR3 is 18 residues long. Germline-derived CDR1 and CDR2 are KGHSH and LQKENI. This chain's CDR3 is CASSSTSLLSGNTGELFF. CDR3 DNA sequence: TGTGCCAGCTCATCAACCAGCTTGTTATCGGGGAACACCGGGGAGCTGTTTTTT.

The chain combines TRBV5-1 with TRBJ1-1, with TRBD1 matching 9 bases. The V and J ends lost 4 bases and 6 bases, in that order; junction bases with no gene match: 10. The germline CDR1 and CDR2 sequences are SGHRS and YFSETQ. The CDR3 spans 15 residues. This CDR3 reads CASSPETGGLAEAFF. The CDR3 region has the DNA TGCGCCAGCAGCCCGGAGACAGGGGGTTTGGCTGAAGCTTTCTTT.

This clone has a handful of counts. The V and J genes are TRBV18 and TRBJ2-1, with TRBD1 matching 7 bases. CDR1 KGHSH and CDR2 LQKENI come from the germline V gene. This CDR3 is built from 15 residues. The J segment lost 5 bases and the V segment lost 3 bases, leaving 7 bases of the junction unmatched. For the CDR3, the DNA is TGTGCCAGCTCACCCGAAGGGGGCTTGGACAATGAGCAGTTCTTC. Translating gives CASSPEGGLDNEQFF. Using reference TRBV18 and TRBJ2-1 for the parts outside the CDR3, the full variable domain is NAGVMQNPRHLVRRRGQEARLRCSPMKGHSHVYWYRQLPEEGLKFMVYLQKENIIDESGMPKERFSAEFPKEGPSILRIQQVVRGDSAAYFCASSPEGGLDNEQFFGPGTRLTVL.

The V and J genes are TRBV12-5 and TRBJ2-5, with unresolved D. V was pared by 1 base and J by 3 bases, with 3 bases between. CDR1 is LGHNT and CDR2 is FRNRAP in the germline V gene. This CDR3 comprises 12 residues. The CDR3 DNA reads TGTGCTAGTGGTTTGGCCGAAGAGACCCAGTACTTC. It translates to CASGLAEETQYF. Looking up the rest from reference TRBV12-5 and TRBJ2-5 gives the full variable domain: DARVTQTPRHKVTEMGQEVTMRCQPILGHNTVFWYRQTMMQGLELLAYFRNRAPLDDSGMPKDRFSAEMPDATLATLKIQPSEPRDSAVYFCASGLAEETQYFGPGTRLLVL.

This chain links TRBV3-1 (or the pseudogene TRBV3-2) with TRBJ2-3; a possible D gene is TRBD2 (6 bases). Germline CDR1 is LGHDT and CDR2 is YNNKEL (reference sequence). The germline V and J ends were trimmed by 1 base and 6 bases, with 17 bases remaining between them. CDR3 length: 16 amino acids. This CDR3 is CASSQARGGPADTQYF. In DNA, the CDR3 is TGTGCCAGCAGCCAAGCTCGCGGAGGGCCGGCGGATACGCAGTATTTT.

This clone was detected once. V usage is TRBV28 and J usage is TRBJ1-2; D unresolved. Germline V gene data show CDR1 as MDHEN and CDR2 as SYDVKM. V shed 2 bases and J shed 5 bases, with 12 bases lying between them. The CDR3 covers 14 residues. CDR3 protein: CASSLPTSYYGYTF. For the CDR3, the DNA is TGTGCCAGCAGTTTACCGACATCCTATTATGGCTACACCTTC.

V and J are TRBV29-1 and TRBJ2-3, with TRBD2 matching 10 bases. Trimming cost V 6 bases and J 2 bases; bases outside gene matches: 8. The CDR3 has 15 residues. Germline loops: CDR1 SQVTM, CDR2 ANQGSEA. As DNA, the CDR3 is TGCAGCGTAACCGGAGCGGGAGGGTCCACAGATACGCAGTATTTT. This translates into CSVTGAGGSTDTQYF.

The rearrangement links TRBV6-4 to TRBJ2-5; D might be TRBD2 (5 bases). CDR1 is MRHNA, CDR2 SNTAGT, per germline. This CDR3 spans 16 amino acids. Trimming pared 5 bases from V and 5 bases from J, leaving 21 bases between. This CDR3 is CASSILEGRGNETQYF. Written as DNA, the CDR3 is TGTGCCAGCAGTATTCTAGAGGGCCGCGGAAATGAGACCCAGTACTTC.

The gene calls are TRBV3-1 (or the pseudogene TRBV3-2) and TRBJ2-5, with 9 positions matching TRBD2. This CDR3 contains 16 residues. The germline V gene has CDR1 LGHDT and CDR2 YNNKEL (reference sequence). V shed 0 bases, J shed 2 bases, and the junction held 4 bases outside the gene matches. CDR3 DNA sequence: TGTGCCAGCAGCCAAGATGTTCTAGCGGGGCAAGAGACCCAGTACTTC. Protein: CASSQDVLAGQETQYF.

The rearrangement uses TRBV10-3 and TRBJ1-3, with D possibly TRBD1 on 5 matching bases. The CDR3 spans 15 residues. The V gene's germline CDR1 is ENHRY and CDR2 SYGVKD. V gave up 8 bases and J gave up 0 bases, with 14 bases separating them. In DNA, the CDR3 is TGTGCCATCCGATTACAGGACCGCTCTGGAAACACCATATATTTT. Translating gives CAIRLQDRSGNTIYF.

V and J are TRBV6-6 and TRBJ1-2; 8 bases fit TRBD1. Per the germline V gene, CDR1 is MNHNY and CDR2 is SVGAGI (reference sequence). The CDR3 has 14 residues. Trimming removed 5 bases from V and 1 base from J; junction bases left unmatched: 3. CDR3 DNA: TGTGCCAGCAGTCGGACAGGGAATAACTATGGCTACACCTTC. Protein: CASSRTGNNYGYTF.

V and J are TRBV30 and TRBJ1-3; 7 bases line up with TRBD1. V dropped 2 bases and J dropped 7; count of bases not matched to a gene: 5. From germline, CDR1 is GTSNPN and CDR2 SVGIG (reference sequence). The CDR3 loop spans 13 amino acids. CDR3 protein: CAWSRGQPNTIYF. The CDR3 DNA reads TGTGCCTGGAGTCGGGGACAGCCGAACACCATATATTTT.

This clone was picked up one time. This chain links TRBV9 with TRBJ2-6; D is undetermined. Trimming left V 4 bases short and J 0 bases short, with 8 bases between. Germline CDR1 SGDLS, CDR2 YYNGEE. CDR3 length: 15 amino acids. Written as DNA, the CDR3 is TGTGCCAGCAGCCTCCCGGGCTCTGGGGCCAACGTCCTGACTTTC. It specifies CASSLPGSGANVLTF.

V is TRBV30 and J is TRBJ1-1; perhaps TRBD1 as D (5 bases). CDR1 GTSNPN and CDR2 SVGIG come from the germline V gene (reference sequence). Trimming removed 8 bases at V and 0 bases at J, with 13 bases between. The CDR3 runs to 13 residues. The CDR3 coding sequence is TGTGCCCTCCGATTAGGGGTGAACACTGAAGCTTTCTTT. The encoded protein is CALRLGVNTEAFF.

The rearrangement joins TRBV11-2 to TRBJ1-1; D is unclear. The CDR3 contains 15 residues. Germline loops: CDR1 SGHAT, CDR2 FQNNGV. V lost 5 bases and J lost 1, with 14 bases in between. CDR3 region: CASSVGFTRNTEAFF. The DNA for the CDR3 is TGTGCCAGCAGCGTGGGCTTTACCAGGAACACTGAAGCTTTCTTT. The entire variable domain, with the rest obtained from reference TRBV11-2 and TRBJ1-1, is as follows: EAGVAQSPRYKIIEKRQSVAFWCNPISGHATLYWYQQILGQGPKLLIQFQNNGVVDDSQLPKDRFSAERLKGVDSTLKIQPAKLEDSAVYLCASSVGFTRNTEAFFGQGTRLTVV.

The V and J genes are TRBV27 and TRBJ2-1, with 9 nucleotides matching TRBD2. With 6 bases clipped from V and 2 bases from J, the junction kept 5 bases outside the gene matches. Germline V lookup: CDR1 MNHEY, CDR2 SMNVEV (reference sequence). The CDR3 has 15 amino acids. CDR3 in amino acids: CASRLAGPAYNEQFF. CDR3 in DNA: TGTGCCAGCAGGCTAGCGGGACCAGCCTACAATGAGCAGTTCTTC.

The count of this clone is one. The chain employs TRBV30 and TRBJ2-3; 12 nucleotides align to TRBD2. Trimming at V came to 2 bases and at J to 7 bases, leaving 7 bases not matched to a gene. CDR3 length: 15 amino acids. CDR1 is GTSNPN, CDR2 SVGIG, per germline (reference sequence). CDR3 sequence reads: CAWSLTSGRVYTQYF. The CDR3 DNA reads as TGTGCCTGGAGTCTGACTAGCGGGAGAGTATATACGCAGTATTTT. The entire variable domain, with the rest obtained from reference TRBV30 and TRBJ2-3, is as follows: SQTIHQWPATLVQPVGSPLSLECTVEGTSNPNLYWYRQAAGRGLQLLFYSVGIGQISSEVPQNLSASRPQDRQFILSSKKLLLSDSGFYLCAWSLTSGRVYTQYFGPGTRLTVL.

The rearrangement joins TRBV19 to TRBJ2-1; D ambiguous. Trimming removed 2 bases at V and 0 bases at J, with 11 bases between. CDR3 length: 16 residues. The germline CDR1 and CDR2 sequences are LNHDA and SQIVND (reference sequence). Written as DNA, the CDR3 is TGTGCCAGTAGTATAAACGGTCGTAGCTCCTACAATGAGCAGTTCTTC. Translation: CASSINGRSSYNEQFF.

This clone was seen a handful of times. The rearrangement links TRBV7-9 to TRBJ2-1; 12 nucleotides line up with TRBD2. Germline V gene data show CDR1 as SEHNR and CDR2 as FQNEAQ (reference sequence). V gave up 4 bases and J gave up 8 bases; unmatched junction bases: 6. This CDR3 has 15 residues. CDR3 region: CASSYTSGGIYEQFF. The CDR3 DNA reads as TGTGCCAGCAGCTACACTAGCGGGGGGATATATGAGCAGTTCTTC.

This chain connects TRBV19 to TRBJ2-7; 7 bases are a match to TRBD1. CDR3 length equals 15 residues. The J segment lost 2 bases and the V segment lost 6 bases, leaving 10 bases of the junction unmatched. Germline CDR1 is LNHDA and CDR2 is SQIVND (reference sequence). The CDR3 DNA is TGTGCCAGTAGCCAAAAGGATCAGGGGGCCTACGAGCAGTACTTC. As protein: CASSQKDQGAYEQYF.

This chain connects TRBV25-1 to TRBJ1-6, with 7 nucleotides matching TRBD1. The germline CDR1 and CDR2 sequences are MGHDK and SYGVNS. The trim removed 2 bases at V and 9 bases at J, leaving 10 bases unmatched. CDR3 size: 16 residues. CDR3 region: CASSEPKQGRFSPLHF. The CDR3 DNA is TGTGCCAGCAGTGAACCCAAACAGGGGAGATTTTCACCCCTCCACTTT.